This T cell receptor (beta chain) is from a study of tumor-infiltrating lymphocytes in primary liver carcinoma. Study results and limitations: Tumor-adjacent and tumor-blood pairs showed less overlap than tumor region pairs. Top-250-clone fractions were significantly higher in tumors than in blood (p = 0.039). Among top clones, only about 7-25% appeared in all five tumor regions.

J lost 8 bases, V lost 1 base, and 13 bases had no gene match. CDR1 and CDR2 (germline): SEHNR, FQNEAQ (reference sequence). This CDR3 is built from 17 residues. Co-extraction of RNA and DNA was performed on about 18-33 mg of unsorted bulk tissue. Five discrete regions of every tumor underwent sampling. Researchers generated TCR beta cDNA from roughly 520 ng of total RNA, relying on a constant-region primer. Researchers made the TCR beta libraries by running three nested multiplex PCR rounds with slightly modified ARM-PCR. Rounds one and two of PCR, each of roughly 10 cycles, were primed with TRBV1-TRBV30 forward primers and a C-beta reverse primer. One entry per CDR3 protein, called by TCRdb with MiXCR from the multiplex PCR reads. Among about 23,000 distinct CDR3 sequences, roughly four fifths were seen once, and the ten largest hold roughly a third. This clonotype has a count of ten or more. Its antigen is as yet unknown. This may stem from a read error, because a much larger clone lies one nucleotide away.

The origin of this receptor is a woman in her twenties or thirties with primary liver carcinoma and hepatitis B virus infection. The sequenced material came from liver tumor tissue from sampling region 5. Subset reported: tumor region T5, tumor centre. The chain has TRBV7-9 and TRBJ2-1; 8 bases line up with TRBD2. For the CDR3, the DNA is TGTGCCAGCAGCTTAGGGCTAGCGGGTCCCATGGTGCATGAGCAGTTCTTC. Its protein is CASSLGLAGPMVHEQFF.